This entry features one T cell receptor beta chain sequence. These data belong to a study of T cell responses to AZD1222 COVID-19 vaccine. The data were produced by immunoSEQ multiplex PCR, yet TCRdb's version contains in-frame clones alone and is incomplete. The data contain about 80,000 clones, less than 95% of them singletons. The V gene's germline CDR1 is LNHDA and CDR2 SQIVND (reference sequence). Deletions cut 2 bases from V and 3 bases from J, with 10 bases between. The CDR3 is 14 residues long. Combined were second doses at about 4 or about 12 weeks. The V and J genes are TRBV19 and TRBJ2-5; weak D call: TRBD2 (5 bases). This clonotype was obtained from an adult who received the AZD1222 COVID-19 vaccine. Sequenced here: peripheral blood, sampled 28 days after the second AZD1222 dose. The CDR3 region has the DNA TGTGCCAGTAGTATATCGACTACCAAAGAGACCCAGTACTTC. Protein: CASSISTTKETQYF.